This is a list of T cell receptor beta chains from one sample in a study of neurological immune-mediated disorders. One entry per CDR3 protein results from TCRdb running MiXCR on the 5' RACE reads. Here the sample spans 55,000 or so distinct CDR3 sequences, around 4.4% being singletons. The sample comprised PBMCs. All receptors come from a man aged 50 or older with multiple sclerosis. CDR3s include the opening cysteine and the closing phenylalanine or tryptophan. The order of the fields is V gene, CDR3 protein.

TRBV20-1,CSARGLKAILYEQYF
TRBV5-1,CASSPTGTFLTDTQYF
TRBV20-1,CSAYPGGSAGELFF
TRBV10-3,CAISTRVSSASYEQYF
TRBV5-6,CASRNANTGELFF
TRBV4-1,CASSQDFTRGGETTNEKLFF
TRBV20-1,CSAIPQGEADTQYF
TRBV27,CASSLSQTQETQYF
TRBV18,CASSEGGAGNIQYF
TRBV29-1,CSVEDAGMISGNTIYF
TRBV5-1,CASSLGLAPVSDTQYF
TRBV6-6,CASSSTSAQETQYF
TRBV2,CASSVQGAYNEQFF
TRBV12-3/TRBV12-4,CASSSGLRSGNTIYF
TRBV5-1,CASSLGLASYNEQFF